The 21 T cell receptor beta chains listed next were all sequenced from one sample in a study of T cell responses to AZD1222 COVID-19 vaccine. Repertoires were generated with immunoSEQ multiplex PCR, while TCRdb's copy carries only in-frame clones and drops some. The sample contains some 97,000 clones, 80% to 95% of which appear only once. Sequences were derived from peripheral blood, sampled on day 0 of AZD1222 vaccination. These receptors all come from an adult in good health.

CDR3 nucleotides: TGTGCCAGCAAGACTAGCGGAATCGGAGGAGATACGCAGTATTTT. As protein: CASKTSGIGGDTQYF. The J gene is TRBJ2-3, the V gene TRBV6-5; 9 bases are shared with TRBD2. The V gene's germline CDR1 is MNHEY and CDR2 SVGAGI. Trimming removed 7 bases from V and 5 bases from J; junction bases left unmatched: 10. The CDR3 is 15 amino acids.

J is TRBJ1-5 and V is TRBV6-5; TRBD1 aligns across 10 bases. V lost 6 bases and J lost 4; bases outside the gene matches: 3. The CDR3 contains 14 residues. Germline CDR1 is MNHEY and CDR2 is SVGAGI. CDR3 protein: CASSPGQGNQPQHF. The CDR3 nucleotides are TGTGCCAGCAGCCCGGGACAGGGGAATCAGCCCCAGCATTTT.

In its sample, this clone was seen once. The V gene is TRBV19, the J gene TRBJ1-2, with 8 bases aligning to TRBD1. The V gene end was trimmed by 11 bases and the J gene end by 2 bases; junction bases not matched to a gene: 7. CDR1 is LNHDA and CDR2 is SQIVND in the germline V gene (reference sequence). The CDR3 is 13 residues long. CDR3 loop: CACGGTGNYGYTF. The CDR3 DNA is TGTGCCTGCGGGGGGACAGGCAACTATGGCTACACCTTC.

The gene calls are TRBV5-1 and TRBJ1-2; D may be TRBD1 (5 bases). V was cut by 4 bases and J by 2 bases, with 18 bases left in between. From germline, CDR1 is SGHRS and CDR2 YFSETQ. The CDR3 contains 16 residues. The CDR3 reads CASSGEYLGVNYGYTF. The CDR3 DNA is TGCGCCAGCAGCGGGGAGTATCTAGGGGTAAACTATGGCTACACCTTC.

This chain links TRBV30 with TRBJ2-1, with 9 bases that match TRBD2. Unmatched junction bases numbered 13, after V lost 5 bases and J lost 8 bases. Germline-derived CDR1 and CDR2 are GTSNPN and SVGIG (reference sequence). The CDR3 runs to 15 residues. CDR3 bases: TGTGCCTGGGAAGCGGGAGGAGTAAAAGGCTATGAGCAGTTCTTC. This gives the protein CAWEAGGVKGYEQFF.

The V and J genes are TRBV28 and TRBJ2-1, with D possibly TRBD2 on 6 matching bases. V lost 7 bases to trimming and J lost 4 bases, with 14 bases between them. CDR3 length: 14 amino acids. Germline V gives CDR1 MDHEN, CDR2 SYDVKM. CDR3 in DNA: TGTGCCAGCACGGCCGGGAGCCTATACAATGAGCAGTTCTTC. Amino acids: CASTAGSLYNEQFF.

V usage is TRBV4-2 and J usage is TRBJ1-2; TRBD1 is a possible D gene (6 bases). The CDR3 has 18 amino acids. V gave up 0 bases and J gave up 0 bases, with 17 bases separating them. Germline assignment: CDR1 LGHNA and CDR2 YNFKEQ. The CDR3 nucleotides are TGTGCCAGCAGCCAAGAAATCTTGCGGACAGACGCTAACTATGGCTACACCTTC. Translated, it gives CASSQEILRTDANYGYTF.

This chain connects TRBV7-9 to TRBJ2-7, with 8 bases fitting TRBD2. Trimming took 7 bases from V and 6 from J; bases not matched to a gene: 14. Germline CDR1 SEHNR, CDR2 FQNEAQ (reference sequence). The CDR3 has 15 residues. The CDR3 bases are TGTGCCAGCACCGCTTCTGAGCGGGAGTTTGGCGAGCAGTACTTC. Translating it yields CASTASEREFGEQYF.

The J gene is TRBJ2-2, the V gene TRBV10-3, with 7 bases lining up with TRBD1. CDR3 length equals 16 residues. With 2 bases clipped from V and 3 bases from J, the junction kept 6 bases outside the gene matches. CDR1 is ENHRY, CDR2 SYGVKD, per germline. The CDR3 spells CAISEPLGQHTGELFF. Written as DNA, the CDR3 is TGTGCCATCAGTGAGCCCTTGGGACAGCACACCGGGGAGCTGTTTTTT.

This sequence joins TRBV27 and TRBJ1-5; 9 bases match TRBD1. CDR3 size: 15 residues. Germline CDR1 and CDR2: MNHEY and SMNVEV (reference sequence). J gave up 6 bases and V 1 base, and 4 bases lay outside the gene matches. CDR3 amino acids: CASSLLQGAGQPQHF. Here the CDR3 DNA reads TGTGCCAGCAGTTTATTACAGGGGGCGGGTCAGCCCCAGCATTTT.

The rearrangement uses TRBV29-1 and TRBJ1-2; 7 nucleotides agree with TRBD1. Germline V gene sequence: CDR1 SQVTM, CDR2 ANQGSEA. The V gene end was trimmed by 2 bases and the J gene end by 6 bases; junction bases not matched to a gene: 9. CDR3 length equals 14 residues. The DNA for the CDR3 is TGCAGCGTTGAAAATCTCAAGGGGACAGATGGCTACACCTTC. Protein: CSVENLKGTDGYTF.

In DNA, the CDR3 is TGTGCCAGCAGTTTAGGGGGGGAGACAGGGTACTATGGCTACACCTTC. This codes for CASSLGGETGYYGYTF. The V and J genes are TRBV28 and TRBJ1-2; 7 bases match TRBD1. From germline, CDR1 is MDHEN and CDR2 SYDVKM. J lost 3 bases, V lost 2 bases, and 9 bases had no gene match. The CDR3 sequence is 16 residues long.

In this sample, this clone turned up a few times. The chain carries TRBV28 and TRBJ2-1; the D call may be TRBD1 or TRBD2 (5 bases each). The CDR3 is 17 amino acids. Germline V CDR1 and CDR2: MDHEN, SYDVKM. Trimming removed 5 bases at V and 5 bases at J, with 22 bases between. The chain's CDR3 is CASSTTPGPRWDNEQFF. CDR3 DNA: TGTGCCAGCAGTACGACGCCGGGACCCAGGTGGGACAATGAGCAGTTCTTC.

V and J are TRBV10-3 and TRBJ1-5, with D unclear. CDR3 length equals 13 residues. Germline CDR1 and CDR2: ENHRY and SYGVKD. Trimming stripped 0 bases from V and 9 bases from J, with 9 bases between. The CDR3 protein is CAISESNQRPQHF. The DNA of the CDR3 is TGTGCCATCAGTGAGTCGAACCAACGGCCCCAGCATTTT.

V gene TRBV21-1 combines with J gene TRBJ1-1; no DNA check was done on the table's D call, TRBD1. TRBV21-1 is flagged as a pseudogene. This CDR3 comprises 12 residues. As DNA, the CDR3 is TGTGCCAGCACCCTAAGCCGATCAGGGGCTTTCTTT. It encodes CASTLSRSGAFF.

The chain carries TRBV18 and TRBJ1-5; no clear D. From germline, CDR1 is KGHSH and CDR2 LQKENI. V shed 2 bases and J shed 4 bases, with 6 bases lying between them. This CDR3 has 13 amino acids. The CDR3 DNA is TGTGCCAGCTCACCAGGGGAAAATCAGCCCCAGCATTTT. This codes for CASSPGENQPQHF.

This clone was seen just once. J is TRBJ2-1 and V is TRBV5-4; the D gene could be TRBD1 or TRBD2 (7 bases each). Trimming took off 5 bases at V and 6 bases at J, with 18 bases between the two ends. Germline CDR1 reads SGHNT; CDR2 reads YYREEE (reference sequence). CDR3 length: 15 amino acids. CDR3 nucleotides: TGTGCCAGCAGTTGGGGGGGGACAGACATCAATGAGCAGTTCTTC. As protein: CASSWGGTDINEQFF. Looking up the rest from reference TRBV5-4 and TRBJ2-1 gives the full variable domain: ETGVTQSPTHLIKTRGQQVTLRCSSQSGHNTVSWYQQALGQGPQFIFQYYREEENGRGNFPPRFSGLQFPNYSSELNVNALELDDSALYLCASSWGGTDINEQFFGPGTRLTVL.

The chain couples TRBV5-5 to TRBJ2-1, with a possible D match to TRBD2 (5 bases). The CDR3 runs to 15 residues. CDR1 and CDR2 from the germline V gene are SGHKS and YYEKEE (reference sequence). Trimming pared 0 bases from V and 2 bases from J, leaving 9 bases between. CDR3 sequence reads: CASSLAEGTYNEQFF. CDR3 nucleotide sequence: TGTGCCAGCAGCTTGGCCGAGGGAACCTACAATGAGCAGTTCTTC. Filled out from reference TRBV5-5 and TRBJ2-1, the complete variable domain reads DAGVTQSPTHLIKTRGQQVTLRCSPISGHKSVSWYQQVLGQGPQFIFQYYEKEERGRGNFPDRFSARQFPNYSSELNVNALLLGDSALYLCASSLAEGTYNEQFFGPGTRLTVL.

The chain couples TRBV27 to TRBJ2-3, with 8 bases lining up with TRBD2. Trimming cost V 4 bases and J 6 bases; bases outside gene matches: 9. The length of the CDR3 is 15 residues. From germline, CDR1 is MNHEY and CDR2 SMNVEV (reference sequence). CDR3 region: CASSWLAGRPDTQYF. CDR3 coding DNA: TGTGCCAGCAGTTGGTTAGCGGGACGTCCGGATACGCAGTATTTT.

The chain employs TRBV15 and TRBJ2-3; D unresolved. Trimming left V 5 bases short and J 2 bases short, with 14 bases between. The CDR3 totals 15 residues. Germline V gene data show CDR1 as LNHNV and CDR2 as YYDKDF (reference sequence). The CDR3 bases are TGTGCCACCAGCCCCCTGGACGGAGCCACAGATACGCAGTATTTT. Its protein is CATSPLDGATDTQYF. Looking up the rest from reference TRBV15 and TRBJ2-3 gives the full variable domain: DAMVIQNPRYQVTQFGKPVTLSCSQTLNHNVMYWYQQKSSQAPKLLFHYYDKDFNNEADTPDNFQSRRPNTSFCFLDIRSPGLGDTAMYLCATSPLDGATDTQYFGPGTRLTVL.

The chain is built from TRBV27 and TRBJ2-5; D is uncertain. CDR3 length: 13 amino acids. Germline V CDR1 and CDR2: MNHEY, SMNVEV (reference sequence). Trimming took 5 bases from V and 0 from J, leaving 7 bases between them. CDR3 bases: TGTGCCAGCAGTAGCGTAAACCAAGAGACCCAGTACTTC. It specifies CASSSVNQETQYF.